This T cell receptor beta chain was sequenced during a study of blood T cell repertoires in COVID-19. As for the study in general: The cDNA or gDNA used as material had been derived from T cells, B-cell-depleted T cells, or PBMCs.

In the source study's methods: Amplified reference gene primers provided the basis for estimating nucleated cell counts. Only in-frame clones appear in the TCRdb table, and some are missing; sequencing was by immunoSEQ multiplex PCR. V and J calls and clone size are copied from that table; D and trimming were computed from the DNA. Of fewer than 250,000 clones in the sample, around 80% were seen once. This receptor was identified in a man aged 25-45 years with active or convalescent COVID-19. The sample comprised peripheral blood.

This CDR3 reads CASSSGTGAYSGNTIYF. For the CDR3, the DNA is TGTGCCAGCAGCTCCGGGACAGGGGCCTACTCTGGAAACACCATATATTTT. V is TRBV5-8 and J is TRBJ1-3; 10 nucleotides align to TRBD1. Germline CDR1 is SGHTS and CDR2 is YDEGEE. The CDR3 covers 17 residues. V lost 3 bases to trimming and J lost 0 bases; unmatched junction nucleotides: 6.